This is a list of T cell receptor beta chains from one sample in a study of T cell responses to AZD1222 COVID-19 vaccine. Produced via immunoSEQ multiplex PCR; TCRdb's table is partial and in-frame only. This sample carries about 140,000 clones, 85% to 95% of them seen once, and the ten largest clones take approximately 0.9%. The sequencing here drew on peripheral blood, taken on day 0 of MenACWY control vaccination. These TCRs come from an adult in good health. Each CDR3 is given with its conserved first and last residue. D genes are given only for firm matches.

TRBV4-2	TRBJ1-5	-	CASSQDVGGEGNQPQHF
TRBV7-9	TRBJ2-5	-	CASSLPHGETQYF
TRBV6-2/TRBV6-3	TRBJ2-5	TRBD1	CASSRGQGETQYF
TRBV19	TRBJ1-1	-	CASTLDIMNTEAFF
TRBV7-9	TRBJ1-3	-	CASSPRALNTIYF
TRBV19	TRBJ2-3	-	CASSIRQLTDTQYF
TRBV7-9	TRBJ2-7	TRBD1	CASSLTGGFLEQYF
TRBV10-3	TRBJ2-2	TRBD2	CAISGGLTLGELFF
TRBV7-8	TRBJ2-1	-	CASSLAPAGPFNEQFF
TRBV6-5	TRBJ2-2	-	CASSNRGAGELFF
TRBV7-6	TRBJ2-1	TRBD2	CASSLGDGGAYNEQFF
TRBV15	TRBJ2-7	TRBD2	CATSKSIIGLAGAYEQYF
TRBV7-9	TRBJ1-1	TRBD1	CASSAGQGDTEAFF
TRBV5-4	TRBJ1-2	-	CASSVDRSYGYTF
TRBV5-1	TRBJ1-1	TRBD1	CASSLRQGEGGTEAFF
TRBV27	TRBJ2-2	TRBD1	CASRVAAGTGVFGTGELFF
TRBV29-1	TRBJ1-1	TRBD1	CSGSGTGNTEAFF
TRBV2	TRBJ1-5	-	CASSLESNQPQHF
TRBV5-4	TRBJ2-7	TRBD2	CASSLFSGVTYEQYF
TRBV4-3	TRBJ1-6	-	CASSLQFQGYANSPLHF
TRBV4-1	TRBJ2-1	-	CASSQPYWGRALDNEQFF
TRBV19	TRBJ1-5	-	CASSSLRDPNQPQHF
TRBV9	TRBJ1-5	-	CASSGREMGQPQHF
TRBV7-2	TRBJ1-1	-	CASSLVGMNTEAFF
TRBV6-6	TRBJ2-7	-	CATVPGGRSSGEQYF
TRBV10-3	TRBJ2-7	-	CAISESQGTGGNYEQYF
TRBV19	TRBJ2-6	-	CASSIGFRSTRGANVLTF
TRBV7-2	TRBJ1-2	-	CASSLETFNYGYTF
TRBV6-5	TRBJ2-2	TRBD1	CASRPVKGAAGELFF
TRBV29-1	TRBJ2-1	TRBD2	CSIMPSGGWDEQFF
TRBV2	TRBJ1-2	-	CASSDREVYYGYTF
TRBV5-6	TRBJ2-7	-	CASSLFDRTLSEQYF
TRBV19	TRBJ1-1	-	CASIFGVGAEAFF
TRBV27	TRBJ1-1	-	CASSLGTEAFF
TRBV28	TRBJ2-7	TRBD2	CASRAGGSSYEQYF
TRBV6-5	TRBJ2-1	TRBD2	CASSYSVTSGFEQFF
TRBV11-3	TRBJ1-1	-	CASSREGGTEAFF
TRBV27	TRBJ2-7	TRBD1	CASNLDRTGGGYEQYF
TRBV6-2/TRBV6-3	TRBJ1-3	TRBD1	CASSPDRANTIYF
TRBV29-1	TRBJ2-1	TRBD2	CSVEDPTSGRGLAIYEQFF
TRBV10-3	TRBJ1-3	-	CAISVGGNGNTIYF
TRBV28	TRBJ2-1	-	CASKFSVIRREQFF
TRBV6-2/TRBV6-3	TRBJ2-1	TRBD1	CASSYSVAGGEQFF
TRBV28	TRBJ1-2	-	CASSFGEGTWNAGPLDGYTF
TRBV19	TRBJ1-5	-	CASNPTVTSKQPQHF
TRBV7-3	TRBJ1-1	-	CASSLDLQRANTEAFF
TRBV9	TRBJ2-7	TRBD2	CASSVGTSEYEQYF
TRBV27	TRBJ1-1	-	CASSEREGTEAFF
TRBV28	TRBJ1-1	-	CASSFLRVSEAFF
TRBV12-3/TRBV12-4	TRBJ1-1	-	CATGDRTAFF
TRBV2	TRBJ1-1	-	CASSGGGGLNTEAFF
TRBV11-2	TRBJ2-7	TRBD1	CASSFVRDRGYEQYF
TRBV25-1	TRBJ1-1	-	CASMMAGNTEAFF
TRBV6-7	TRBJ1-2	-	CASSHAGRGPRYGYTF
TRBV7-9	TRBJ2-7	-	CASSFSSSYEQYF
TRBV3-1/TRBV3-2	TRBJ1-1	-	CASSQERQLVENTEAFF
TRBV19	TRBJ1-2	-	CASLNVPSTDGYTF
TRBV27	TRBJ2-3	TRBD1	CASSLDRGGTDTQYF
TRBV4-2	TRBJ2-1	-	CASSQYGQRSSYNEQFF